This TCR beta chain was observed in a study of T cells in Graves' hyperthyroidism and ophthalmopathy. Calling Graves' hyperthyroidism stable meant ophthalmopathy did not progress within 18 months. The study based diagnoses on clinical symptoms, serum thyroxine and TRAb, thyroid ultrasound and orbital computed tomography. From RNA transcripts, TCR beta CDR3 regions were amplified. A set of HTBI primers served as the primers for a first-round RT-PCR of the TCR CDR3. TCRdb re-analysed the multiplex PCR reads in MiXCR, keeping a single row per CDR3 protein. The sample contains about 690,000 distinct CDR3 sequences, 15% to 20% of which appear only once. Losses at the gene ends were 5 bases for V and 5 bases for J; bases not matched to a gene: 17. CDR3 length: 18 residues. Germline V gene sequence: CDR1 KGHDR, CDR2 SFDVKD.

The V call is TRBV24-1, the J call TRBJ2-5; TRBD1 agrees at 9 bases. Sequenced: blood. This clonotype was sampled from a man aged 50-60 years with Graves' hyperthyroidism. CDR3 DNA: TGTGCCACCAGTGCTCCCACGTCAGGGACAGGGTTCGGGGAGACCCAGTACTTC. Translating gives CATSAPTSGTGFGETQYF.